Below, 32 T cell receptor beta chains from the same sample are listed, as sequenced in a study of beta chain features in type 1 diabetes. The isolated RNA, all of it, was reverse transcribed, so expressed TCRB transcripts were what got sequenced. This table comes from immunoSEQ multiplex PCR, and its TCRdb copy is limited to in-frame clones, with some not included. The sample consists of roughly 240,000 clones, 11% to 15% of them appearing once. The specimen was naive CD4+ T cells from blood. The receptors come from a woman aged 40 to 50 in good health.

The chain carries TRBV7-7 and TRBJ2-1; TRBD1 matches 11 bases. CDR1 SSHAT and CDR2 FNYEAQ come from the germline V gene (reference sequence). The CDR3 runs to 15 residues. With V trimmed by 8 bases and J by 7 bases, 10 bases remained unmatched. CDR3 protein: CASYKRTGGWNEQFF. The DNA of the CDR3 is TGTGCCAGCTATAAAAGGACAGGGGGCTGGAATGAGCAGTTCTTC.

The rearrangement uses TRBV5-1 and TRBJ1-2; 7 positions match TRBD1. V lost 2 bases and J lost 4; bases outside the gene matches: 14. CDR3 length equals 17 residues. Germline CDR1 and CDR2: SGHRS and YFSETQ. The CDR3 sequence: CASSLTGTAGIRYGYTF. For the CDR3, the DNA is TGCGCCAGCAGCTTAACCGGGACAGCAGGAATCCGCTATGGCTACACCTTC.

The chain's CDR3 is CASSEMYEQYF. CDR3 in DNA: TGTGCCAGCAGTGAGATGTACGAGCAGTACTTC. The chain couples TRBV14 to TRBJ2-7; no clear D. In germline, CDR1 is SGHDN, CDR2 FVKESK. This CDR3 is built from 11 residues. With 6 bases removed from V and 4 bases from J, the gap between germline ends came to 7 bases.

V and J are TRBV5-1 and TRBJ2-1; 8 bases fit TRBD2. J gave up 6 bases and V 4 bases, and 6 bases lay outside the gene matches. The CDR3 contains 14 residues. Germline V gene sequence: CDR1 SGHRS, CDR2 YFSETQ. This CDR3 is CASSGGLGFNEQFF. The CDR3 nucleotides are TGCGCCAGCAGCGGGGGACTAGGATTCAATGAGCAGTTCTTC.

This chain links TRBV10-3 with TRBJ1-2; D ambiguous. V lost 3 bases, J lost 0 bases, and 8 bases lay in between. This CDR3 is built from 14 residues. Germline lookup yields CDR1 ENHRY and CDR2 SYGVKD. CDR3 sequence: CAISDRSPNYGYTF. In nucleotides, the CDR3 is TGTGCCATCAGTGACCGGTCACCTAACTATGGCTACACCTTC.

J is TRBJ2-5 and V is TRBV11-2, with 12 bases that match TRBD2. Germline V gives CDR1 SGHAT, CDR2 FQNNGV. J lost 1 base, V lost 5 bases, and 8 bases had no gene match. This CDR3 has 17 amino acids. As DNA, the CDR3 is TGTGCCAGCAGCCTCGGGGCTAGCGGGGGGGGCCAAGAGACCCAGTACTTC. Its translation is CASSLGASGGGQETQYF.

V and J are TRBV7-2 and TRBJ2-3; weak D call: TRBD1 (5 bases). CDR1 and CDR2 (germline): SGHTA, FQGNSA. Trimming left V 1 base short and J 2 bases short, with 10 bases between. The CDR3 loop spans 15 amino acids. The CDR3, as DNA: TGTGCCAGCAGCTTAGAGTTCAGGGTCACAGATACGCAGTATTTT. It encodes CASSLEFRVTDTQYF.

This clone was detected only a few times. The J gene is TRBJ2-1, the V gene TRBV2; TRBD1 is a possible D gene (5 bases). The CDR3 consists of 16 residues. Trimming stripped 5 bases from V and 3 bases from J, with 17 bases between. CDR1 and CDR2 from the germline V gene are SNHLY and FYNNEI. CDR3 coding DNA: TGTGCCAGCAGTCCCGACAGTAGCCCCGACTACAATGAGCAGTTCTTC. As protein: CASSPDSSPDYNEQFF.

This clone showed up many times. The CDR3 is CASSQRGTGELFF. The CDR3 nucleotides are TGCGCCAGCAGCCAACGCGGCACCGGGGAGCTGTTTTTT. The chain links TRBV4-3 to TRBJ2-2, with no clear D. Germline V gives CDR1 LGHNA, CDR2 YSLEER. The CDR3 is 13 residues long. With 2 bases removed from V and 4 bases from J, the gap between germline ends came to 5 bases.

This clone appeared a few times. The rearrangement uses TRBV7-8 and TRBJ2-2; 9 positions agree with TRBD2. Trimming removed 2 bases from V and 6 bases from J; junction bases left unmatched: 7. The germline V gene encodes CDR1 SGHVS and CDR2 FQNEAQ. This CDR3 contains 16 residues. CDR3 sequence reads: CASSLRGRGGPGELFF. The CDR3, as DNA: TGTGCCAGCAGCTTAAGGGGGCGGGGGGGCCCCGGGGAGCTGTTTTTT.

This clone was seen only a few times. This chain connects TRBV19 to TRBJ2-2; TRBD1 matches at 9 bases. This CDR3 is built from 15 residues. The germline gives CDR1 LNHDA, CDR2 SQIVND (reference sequence). The junction had 2 bases not matched to a gene; V was cut back by 3 bases and J by 3 bases. CDR3 in DNA: TGTGCCAGTAGTATTCGGGACAGGGACACCGGGGAGCTGTTTTTT. As protein: CASSIRDRDTGELFF.

The chain carries TRBV5-6 and TRBJ2-3; 10 positions agree with TRBD2. The CDR3 has 18 amino acids. Trimming at V came to 2 bases and at J to 0 bases, leaving 9 bases not matched to a gene. Germline lookup yields CDR1 SGHDT and CDR2 YYEEEE. CDR3 loop: CASSFQASGGPSTDTQYF. The CDR3, as DNA: TGTGCCAGCAGCTTCCAGGCTAGCGGGGGTCCTAGCACAGATACGCAGTATTTT.

The table lists this clone with a few counts. This sequence joins TRBV19 and TRBJ2-7; TRBD2 might be the D (5 bases). Trimming stripped 3 bases from V and 7 bases from J, with 13 bases between. Germline values: CDR1 LNHDA, CDR2 SQIVND (reference sequence). CDR3 length: 13 amino acids. Here the CDR3 reads CASSILGGYEQYF. The CDR3 DNA follows: TGTGCCAGTAGTATTTTAGGAGGTTATGAGCAGTACTTC.

The chain links TRBV6-5 to TRBJ1-2, with D possibly TRBD1 on 5 matching bases. Germline V gene lookup returns CDR1 MNHEY and CDR2 SVGAGI. The length of the CDR3 is 16 residues. V was clipped by 0 bases and J by 3 bases, with 14 bases between them. The CDR3 spells CASSYSSQGRDYGYTF. The CDR3 DNA reads TGTGCCAGCAGTTACTCGAGCCAGGGTCGGGACTATGGCTACACCTTC.

The gene calls are TRBV27 and TRBJ1-2; 9 bases are a match to TRBD1. V trimming: 6 bases; J trimming: 0 bases; junction bases outside the gene matches: 11. The CDR3 covers 17 residues. Germline lookup yields CDR1 MNHEY and CDR2 SMNVEV (reference sequence). CDR3 region: CASSPRDRASPNYGYTF. The DNA for the CDR3 is TGTGCCAGCAGCCCCCGGGACAGGGCCTCCCCTAACTATGGCTACACCTTC.

The sample holds a few counts of this clone. V gene TRBV7-2 combines with J gene TRBJ1-6; D may be TRBD1 (6 bases). This CDR3 comprises 15 residues. CDR1 is SGHTA and CDR2 is FQGNSA in the germline V gene. V was clipped by 4 bases and J by 5 bases, with 12 bases between them. In DNA, the CDR3 is TGTGCCAGCAGCTCTTCAGGGGCCAATAATTCACCCCTCCACTTT. This translates into CASSSSGANNSPLHF.

V usage is TRBV6-5 and J usage is TRBJ1-3; D not certain. CDR1 and CDR2 (germline): MNHEY, SVGAGI. V was shortened by 4 bases and J by 0 bases, with 7 bases between the two germline ends. The CDR3 has 14 residues. DNA of the CDR3: TGTGCCAGCAGTTCGCCTAGCTCTGGAAACACCATATATTTT. Protein: CASSSPSSGNTIYF.

This clone was recorded a few times. This chain connects TRBV29-1 to TRBJ2-5; the D is unclear. V lost 2 bases and J 5 bases, leaving 9 bases between the germline ends. The CDR3 loop spans 12 amino acids. The germline V gene has CDR1 SQVTM and CDR2 ANQGSEA. CDR3 DNA: TGCAGCGTTGAACAGACCGGGGAGACCCAGTACTTC. Translation gives CSVEQTGETQYF.

There are a few counts of this clone. The chain carries TRBV5-4 and TRBJ1-3, with D unclear. CDR1 and CDR2 from the germline V gene are SGHNT and YYREEE (reference sequence). The CDR3 loop spans 15 amino acids. Trimming removed 2 bases at V and 10 bases at J, with 19 bases between. The CDR3 here is CASSFPDAPAETIYF. CDR3 nucleotide sequence: TGTGCCAGCAGCTTTCCCGACGCGCCGGCGGAGACCATATATTTT.

The table lists this clone with a few counts. This sequence joins TRBV14 and TRBJ2-7, with D tentatively TRBD1 (5 bases). Trimming removed 5 bases at V and 4 bases at J, with 9 bases between. Germline V gene sequence: CDR1 SGHDN, CDR2 FVKESK. This CDR3 spans 12 amino acids. In nucleotides, the CDR3 is TGTGCCAGCAGCTTGACAGTTTACGAGCAGTACTTC. Translated: CASSLTVYEQYF.

The V call is TRBV10-3, the J call TRBJ1-2, with TRBD1 matching 8 bases. CDR3 size: 12 residues. Per the germline V gene, CDR1 is ENHRY and CDR2 is SYGVKD. The J segment lost 7 bases and the V segment lost 7 bases, leaving 5 bases of the junction unmatched. The CDR3 spells CAITRQGIGYTF. CDR3 in DNA: TGTGCCATCACTAGACAGGGGATTGGCTACACCTTC.

The chain links TRBV7-2 to TRBJ2-3; D is uncertain. V was cut by 0 bases and J by 5 bases, with 6 bases left in between. Germline values: CDR1 SGHTA, CDR2 FQGNSA. This CDR3 spans 13 amino acids. CDR3 sequence (DNA): TGTGCCAGCAGCTTAGCAATCGTAGATACGCAGTATTTT. Its translation: CASSLAIVDTQYF.

The chain uses TRBV5-4 and TRBJ2-7; D remains unclear. CDR3 length equals 13 residues. Trimming took off 0 bases at V and 3 bases at J, with 7 bases between the two ends. Looked up from germline, CDR1 is SGHNT and CDR2 is YYREEE (reference sequence). CDR3 nucleotides: TGTGCCAGCAGCTTGGAACAGCACTACGAGCAGTACTTC. This translates into CASSLEQHYEQYF. Full variable domain (remainder filled in from reference TRBV5-4 and TRBJ2-7): ETGVTQSPTHLIKTRGQQVTLRCSSQSGHNTVSWYQQALGQGPQFIFQYYREEENGRGNFPPRFSGLQFPNYSSELNVNALELDDSALYLCASSLEQHYEQYFGPGTRLTVT.

The chain uses TRBV10-1 and TRBJ2-5, with 7 bases that match TRBD1. The CDR3 spans 14 residues. Unmatched junction bases numbered 7, after V lost 5 bases and J lost 4 bases. Per germline, CDR1 WNHNN and CDR2 SYGVQD (reference sequence). CDR3 residues: CASSHTGVGETQYF. The CDR3 DNA follows: TGCGCCAGCAGTCATACAGGGGTCGGAGAGACCCAGTACTTC.

CDR3 in amino acids: CASQAASYNEQFF. The CDR3 DNA follows: TGTGCCAGCCAAGCAGCGTCCTACAATGAGCAGTTCTTC. The gene calls are TRBV9 and TRBJ2-1; D remains unclear. The CDR3 contains 13 residues. Trimming pared 7 bases from V and 1 base from J, leaving 9 bases between. Per germline, CDR1 SGDLS and CDR2 YYNGEE. Together with reference TRBV9 and TRBJ2-1, the CDR3 gives the full variable domain: DSGVTQTPKHLITATGQRVTLRCSPRSGDLSVYWYQQSLDQGLQFLIQYYNGEERAKGNILERFSAQQFPDLHSELNLSSLELGDSALYFCASQAASYNEQFFGPGTRLTVL.

The gene calls are TRBV5-1 and TRBJ1-1; perhaps TRBD1 as D (6 bases). There are 14 residues in the CDR3. Trimming cost V 4 bases and J 0 bases, with 10 bases left between them. CDR1 is SGHRS and CDR2 is YFSETQ in the germline V gene. CDR3 residues: CASSQGSLNTEAFF. CDR3 DNA: TGCGCCAGCAGCCAGGGGTCTTTGAACACTGAAGCTTTCTTT.

The V call is TRBV6-5, the J call TRBJ2-2, with TRBD1 matching 9 bases. From germline, CDR1 is MNHEY and CDR2 SVGAGI. J lost 7 bases, V lost 5 bases, and 8 bases had no gene match. The CDR3 has 15 amino acids. As DNA, the CDR3 is TGTGCCAGCAGTCGCCGGACAGGGGCCGGCGGGGAGCTGTTTTTT. This sequence encodes CASSRRTGAGGELFF.

This clone was seen a few times. The chain links TRBV6-5 to TRBJ1-1; 7 bases map to TRBD1. CDR1 is MNHEY, CDR2 SVGAGI, per germline. The CDR3 runs to 16 residues. The V and J ends lost 0 bases and 4 bases, in that order; junction bases with no gene match: 8. This CDR3 reads CASSYSIGQVGTEAFF. CDR3 sequence (DNA): TGTGCCAGCAGTTACTCCATCGGACAGGTGGGCACTGAAGCTTTCTTT.

The J gene is TRBJ2-5, the V gene TRBV7-2, with 12 bases matching TRBD2. Unmatched junction bases numbered 6, after V lost 5 bases and J lost 5 bases. Germline CDR1 SGHTA, CDR2 FQGNSA. The CDR3 runs 15 residues. The DNA for the CDR3 is TGTGCCAGCAGCGCGACTAGCGGGGGAGAGGAGACCCAGTACTTC. Translated: CASSATSGGEETQYF. The full variable domain, completed using reference TRBV7-2 and TRBJ2-5, is GAGVSQSPSNKVTEKGKDVELRCDPISGHTALYWYRQSLGQGLEFLIYFQGNSAPDKSGLPSDRFSAERTGGSVSTLTIQRTQQEDSAVYLCASSATSGGEETQYFGPGTRLLVL.

The V gene is TRBV18, the J gene TRBJ2-1, with 8 bases matching TRBD2. V lost 0 bases and J lost 7; bases outside the gene matches: 5. Germline V gives CDR1 KGHSH, CDR2 LQKENI. This CDR3 is built from 15 residues. The CDR3 is CASSPPGTSFNEQFF. The CDR3 region has the DNA TGTGCCAGCTCACCACCAGGGACTAGTTTTAATGAGCAGTTCTTC. The complete variable domain, with remaining parts taken from reference TRBV18 and TRBJ2-1, reads NAGVMQNPRHLVRRRGQEARLRCSPMKGHSHVYWYRQLPEEGLKFMVYLQKENIIDESGMPKERFSAEFPKEGPSILRIQQVVRGDSAAYFCASSPPGTSFNEQFFGPGTRLTVL.

This clone was picked up a small number of times. The chain has TRBV6-1 and TRBJ2-1, with TRBD2 as a possible D gene (5 bases). The CDR3 is 12 amino acids. V lost 6 bases to trimming and J lost 9 bases, with 12 bases between them. Germline CDR1 MNHNS, CDR2 SASEGT. CDR3 DNA: TGTGCCAGCAGATTCCTAGCCGGTGAGCAGTTCTTC. Translating it yields CASRFLAGEQFF.

This clone has more than one count but fewer than ten. CDR3 coding DNA: TGCAGCGTTAAGTCTAGCGGTTACGAGCAGTACTTC. This codes for CSVKSSGYEQYF. The chain is built from TRBV29-1 and TRBJ2-7; TRBD2 agrees at 7 bases. This CDR3 contains 12 residues. Germline V CDR1 and CDR2: SQVTM, ANQGSEA. V was clipped by 5 bases and J by 4 bases; unmatched bases: 5.